This TCR beta chain appears in the sequencing data of a study of CD8+ T cells in alopecia areata. General study results and limits: Tofacitinib significantly lowered scalp clonality and expanded CD8+ clones among the top 100. The presence of one nonresponder keeps the tie between baseline CD8+ expansion and response uncertain. Possibly as an HLA-related effect, TCR sharing across patients appeared less clear than in mice.

The CDR3 runs to 15 residues. The junction had 8 bases not matched to a gene; V was cut back by 3 bases and J by 4 bases. Per the germline V gene, CDR1 is ENHRY and CDR2 is SYGVKD. As regards this clone: Its antigen is still unknown.

Documented treatment: oral pan-JAK inhibitor, 5-10 mg twice daily. cDNA reverse transcribed from extracted RNA served as the sequencing template. TCRdb's table, derived via immunoSEQ multiplex PCR, lists solely in-frame clones and lacks some. The repertoire has about 110,000 clones, 80% to 85% of them found once; the top ten carry roughly a quarter. The sample in question was CD8+ T cells sorted from blood, obtained at week 24, from a patient treated with tofacitinib. This chain uses TRBV10-3 with TRBJ1-1; 7 nucleotides line up with TRBD1. The TCR sequence derives from a human donor with alopecia areata. The CDR3 sequence: CAISDPDRQGTEAFF. CDR3 nucleotide sequence: TGTGCCATCAGTGATCCGGACAGGCAGGGCACTGAAGCTTTCTTT.